This T cell receptor (beta chain) derives from a study of shared clonotypes between healthy human individuals (dated by TCRdb to about 2020). At the level of the whole study: The cohort comprised a couple of women and a few men aged 18 to 49 years. Per donor, three plates each were used for CD4 naive and CD4 memory, two for CD8 naive, and one for CD8 memory. Libraries were prepared and TCR repertoires were sequenced by different laboratories using diverse techniques, in order to increase sequencing depth and limit assay-specific biases. Between about 0.94 and 8.9 billion PBMCs per donor were obtained by leukapheresis. The study deeply sequenced blood TCR repertoires of about 5 healthy adults to estimate repertoire size and the extent of clonotype sharing between individuals. The full study reports these points: Naive subsets generally had larger estimated clonotype richness than memory subsets did. Even with the large sequencing depth, rarefaction of the sorted-subset datasets indicated that sequencing was incomplete. Pairwise subsampling indicated that sequencing depth was expected to affect the degree of clonotype sharing among donors. Because the study included only a small number of donors, the genetic and exposure-history diversity represented was limited. Sampling was restricted to blood, and TCR repertoires in tissues likely differ from the TCR repertoires found in blood. Compared with non-shared clonotypes, the clonotypes found in all four sorted-subset donors had higher generation probabilities. About 5% of naive CD4, 3.5% of naive CD8, approximately 2% of memory CD4, and around 0.42% of memory CD8 clonotypes were shared across a few donors.

Looking up the germline V gene yields CDR1 SGDLS and CDR2 YYNGEE. The germline ends are 11 bases apart after V is trimmed by 5 bases and J by 2 bases. The CDR3 covers 14 residues, taking in both the cysteine and the phenylalanine. Solely the CDR3 DNA is kept, with 42 bases framed from the first base. Using the deep immunoSEQ assay, TCR CDR3 regions were amplified from genomic DNA by multiplex PCR. Genomic DNA extracted from each cell subset was distributed evenly over all wells of several immunoSEQ 96-well plates, and each plate served as one replicate. For sorted subsets, each replicate PCR was loaded with roughly 200 ng genomic DNA, equivalent to 25,000 to 30,000 T cell genomes. The purified libraries were quantified using a Qubit 3.0 fluorometer, sized with a Bioanalyzer 2100, and then quantified again using the KAPA Library Quantification kit. A separate single-read 150-cycle Illumina NextSeq 550 flow cell was used to sequence each immunoSEQ 96-well plate. In the original analysis: Because the immunoSEQ output included only junctional sequences and no quality scores, the filtering could not be the same as the filtering used for full-length reads. To assign V/J genes and CDR3, sequences were annotated against IMGT germline references using PyIR, a Python wrapper for IgBLAST v1.9. Reads were removed for weak V/J assignments (E-value above 1e-6), missing CDR3, stop codons, out-of-frame junctions, or ambiguous translated residues. V3J clonotypes were defined by identical inferred V gene, J gene, and CDR3 amino acid sequence. To compute the percentage overlap between repertoires, the number of shared unique clonotypes was divided by the size of the smaller repertoire. Richness of each repertoire was evaluated using RTK rarefaction, the Chao1 estimator, and Recon v2.1 estimates of unobserved clonotypes. Generation probabilities were computed with OLGA for all TCRbeta clonotypes obtained by the gDNA method from four donors. TCRdb took over this immuneACCESS table, retaining in-frame rearrangements with V and J assigned. Such tables are incomplete; in checked studies, under half of the missing clones stem from an unresolved V gene, and the remainder is unexplained. Clone size and the V and J calls come from that table; the DNA yielded D and trimming. This sample has nearly 2 million clones in its table, and about 95% of those were observed once. More than 0.95% of the sample rests with the top ten.

CD8 naive samples were obtained by positive selection for CCR7 among CD45RO-negative cells, yielding a CD45RA+CCR7+ population from which TemRA cells were excluded. The donors were healthy, HIV-negative adults who had no recently reported acute infections or vaccinations. Every donor was a Caucasian adult living in Nashville, Tennessee, USA. After blood collection by leukapheresis, PBMCs were isolated using Ficoll-Histopaque density gradient centrifugation and then cryopreserved in the vapor phase of liquid nitrogen. Analytical flow cytometry was used to check the purity and quantity of every magnetically sorted T cell population. From each sorted fraction, genomic DNA was isolated and quantified by UV absorbance on a Nanodrop 2000c. Note on this clone: This receptor's antigen is unknown. No base qualities exist here, and no much larger clone lies one base off it.

What was sequenced was naive CD8+ T cells sorted from blood. The cell subset or site label, as the study defines it: CD45RA+CCR7+. The rearranged chain carries TRBV9 and TRBJ2-1; matching of 5 bases hints at TRBD1 as the D gene. The source is a young man in good health. For the CDR3, the sequence is CASSADSAYNEQFF. The DNA is TGTGCCAGCAGTGCCGACAGTGCCTACAATGAGCAGTTCTTC.